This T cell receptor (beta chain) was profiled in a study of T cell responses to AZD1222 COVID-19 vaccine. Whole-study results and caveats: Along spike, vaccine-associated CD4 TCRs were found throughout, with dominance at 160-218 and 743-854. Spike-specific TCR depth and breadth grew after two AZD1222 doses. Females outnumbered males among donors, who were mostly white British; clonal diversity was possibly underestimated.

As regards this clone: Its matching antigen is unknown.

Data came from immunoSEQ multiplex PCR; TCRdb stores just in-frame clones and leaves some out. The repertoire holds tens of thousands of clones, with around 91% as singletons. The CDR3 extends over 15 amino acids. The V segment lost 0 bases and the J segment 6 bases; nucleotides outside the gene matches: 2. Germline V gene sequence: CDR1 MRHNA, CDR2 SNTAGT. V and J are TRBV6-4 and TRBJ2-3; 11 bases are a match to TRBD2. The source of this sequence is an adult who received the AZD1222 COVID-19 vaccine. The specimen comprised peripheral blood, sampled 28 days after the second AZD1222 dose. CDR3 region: CASSDSGLAVDTQYF. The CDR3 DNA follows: TGTGCCAGCAGTGACTCGGGACTAGCGGTTGATACGCAGTATTTT.